A single sample gave rise to the 17 T cell receptor beta chains below, sequenced in a study of identical twins listed by TCRdb under 2016. Receptors were amplified or captured by 5' RACE. Sequencer: Illumina HiSeq 2000. TCRdb cleaned the public reads at Q25 with fastp, built clones with MiXCR and kept in-frame beta chains. Records with the same CDR3 protein are collapsed into one entry carrying the most frequent genes and DNA. Across this sample there are roughly 250,000 distinct CDR3 sequences, with over 12% seen only once. Of the sample, 7% to 9.5% is held by the ten largest clones. Sequences were obtained from memory (CD45RO+) T cells sorted from blood. This sample's cell subset or site label indicates: CD45RO+ enriched T cells. Receptor source: a woman aged 18-29 years in good health.

V gene TRBV21-1 combines with J gene TRBJ2-1; TRBD2 reflects the table's D call only, with no check against the DNA. TRBV21-1 is shown as a pseudogene. CDR3 length equals 14 residues. The DNA of the CDR3 is TGTGCCAGCAACCCAGGCTGGCGGGATCATGAGCAGTTCTTC. This translates into CASNPGWRDHEQFF.

There are a few counts of this clonotype. This chain joins TRBV5-1 and TRBJ2-2, with D possibly matching TRBD2 (6 bases). Germline lookup yields CDR1 SGHRS and CDR2 YFSETQ. V lost 1 base, J lost 0 bases, and 10 bases lay in between. This CDR3 is built from 16 residues. CDR3 protein: CASSLSVAANTGELFF. The CDR3 DNA follows: TGCGCCAGCAGCTTGAGCGTAGCGGCGAACACCGGGGAGCTGTTTTTT.

V gene TRBV5-1 combines with J gene TRBJ2-2, with 7 bases identical to TRBD2. Losses at the gene ends were 4 bases for V and 4 bases for J; bases not matched to a gene: 4. The length of the CDR3 is 14 residues. Germline V CDR1 and CDR2: SGHRS, YFSETQ. The CDR3 DNA reads as TGCGCCAGCAGCGTGACTAGCTCCACCGGGGAGCTGTTTTTT. Translating gives CASSVTSSTGELFF. The variable domain in full, completed from reference TRBV5-1 and TRBJ2-2, reads KAGVTQTPRYLIKTRGQQVTLSCSPISGHRSVSWYQQTPGQGLQFLFEYFSETQRNKGNFPGRFSGRQFSNSRSEMNVSTLELGDSALYLCASSVTSSTGELFFGEGSRLTVL.

This clonotype came up a few times. This chain joins TRBV6-5 and TRBJ2-3, with TRBD2 matching over 9 bases. J was trimmed by 4 bases and V by 4 bases; bases with no gene match: 6. Germline V gene data show CDR1 as MNHEY and CDR2 as SVGAGI. The CDR3 is 15 amino acids. CDR3 DNA sequence: TGTGCCAGCAGTTGGGGCGGGAGGGCCTCAGATACGCAGTATTTT. It is translated as CASSWGGRASDTQYF.

This clonotype came up a few times. The rearrangement joins TRBV21-1 to TRBJ2-7; no check of the table's D call, TRBD1, against the DNA was made. TRBV21-1 is a known pseudogene. This CDR3 has 17 amino acids. This CDR3 is CASSDPRDRRRSYEQYF. The CDR3 bases are TGTGCCAGCAGCGACCCCCGGGACAGGAGACGCTCCTACGAGCAGTACTTC.

This clonotype was counted a few times. The genes are TRBV6-5 and TRBJ2-5; D is possibly TRBD1 (5 bases). This CDR3 has 15 residues. Trimming pared 2 bases from V and 4 bases from J, leaving 14 bases between. Germline assignment: CDR1 MNHEY and CDR2 SVGAGI. CDR3 nucleotide sequence: TGTGCCAGCAGTTACGCTCCACAGGTCCCAGAGACCCAGTACTTC. Its protein is CASSYAPQVPETQYF.

This clonotype was detected a few times. This chain joins TRBV5-1 and TRBJ2-3, with a possible D match to TRBD2 (5 bases). V lost 4 bases and J 4 bases, leaving 10 bases between the germline ends. The CDR3 covers 13 residues. The germline V gene encodes CDR1 SGHRS and CDR2 YFSETQ. DNA for the CDR3: TGCGCCAGCAGCCACCCTAGCTCAGATACGCAGTATTTT. As protein: CASSHPSSDTQYF.

The chain is built from TRBV11-2 and TRBJ2-3; D possibly corresponds to TRBD2 (5 bases). The CDR3 is 15 amino acids. Trimming took 0 bases from V and 7 from J, leaving 14 bases between them. Germline lookup yields CDR1 SGHAT and CDR2 FQNNGV. The CDR3 loop reads CASSLDPSGFNTQYF. The CDR3 DNA sequence: TGTGCCAGCAGCTTAGACCCCTCGGGGTTTAATACGCAGTATTTT. Combining the CDR3 with reference TRBV11-2 and TRBJ2-3 gives the whole variable domain EAGVAQSPRYKIIEKRQSVAFWCNPISGHATLYWYQQILGQGPKLLIQFQNNGVVDDSQLPKDRFSAERLKGVDSTLKIQPAKLEDSAVYLCASSLDPSGFNTQYFGPGTRLTVL.

This clonotype showed up many times. CDR3 sequence (DNA): TGCAGTGCTAGTGTCTCGGGACAGGAATTCCAGCCCCAGCATTTT. Amino acid sequence: CSASVSGQEFQPQHF. The V call is TRBV20-1, the J call TRBJ1-5; TRBD1 aligns across 8 bases. The CDR3 is 15 residues long. V was pared by 3 bases and J by 7 bases, with 11 bases of the junction left unmatched. Germline CDR1 DFQATT, CDR2 SNEGSKA (reference sequence).

The rearrangement joins TRBV7-8 to TRBJ2-7; D possibly corresponds to TRBD1 (6 bases). V lost 5 bases and J lost 0, with 17 bases in between. The CDR3 has 16 amino acids. Per germline, CDR1 SGHVS and CDR2 FQNEAQ. CDR3 protein: CASSPLAGTISYEQYF. The CDR3 region has the DNA TGTGCCAGCAGCCCCCTAGCCGGGACAATCTCCTACGAGCAGTACTTC.

The chain uses TRBV7-9 and TRBJ2-7; D might be TRBD1 (6 bases). V lost 2 bases and J 6 bases, leaving 17 bases between the germline ends. The germline gives CDR1 SEHNR, CDR2 FQNEAQ (reference sequence). The CDR3 is 15 amino acids. CDR3 in DNA: TGTGCCAGCAGCTTATTTGACCAGGGGCTCTCCGAGCAGTACTTC. Amino acids: CASSLFDQGLSEQYF.

This clonotype was counted only a few times. The J gene is TRBJ1-1, the V gene TRBV18, with 7 nucleotides matching TRBD1. The J segment lost 5 bases and the V segment lost 3 bases, leaving 15 bases of the junction unmatched. CDR1 and CDR2 (germline): KGHSH, LQKENI. The CDR3 extends over 17 amino acids. CDR3 residues: CASSPWDSLSLGTEAFF. The CDR3, as DNA: TGTGCCAGCTCACCTTGGGACAGCCTGTCATTGGGGACTGAAGCTTTCTTT.

The V and J genes are TRBV3-1 and TRBJ2-7, with a possible D match to TRBD2 (5 bases). Trimming cost V 5 bases and J 2 bases, with 13 bases left between them. The CDR3 totals 14 residues. Germline V gives CDR1 LGHDT, CDR2 YNNKEL (reference sequence). Here the CDR3 DNA reads TGTGCCAGCAGCGACACTAGGGTCGCCTACGAGCAGTACTTC. Its protein product is CASSDTRVAYEQYF.

This clonotype has a count of ten or more. The chain recombines TRBV5-1 with TRBJ2-5, with D possibly TRBD2 on 6 matching bases. The germline V gene encodes CDR1 SGHRS and CDR2 YFSETQ. The CDR3 extends over 14 amino acids. V lost 0 bases to trimming and J lost 3 bases, with 9 bases between them. CDR3 region: CASSLGRLEETQYF. Here the CDR3 DNA reads TGCGCCAGCAGCTTGGGGCGACTAGAAGAGACCCAGTACTTC.

The chain couples TRBV20-1 to TRBJ2-3, with D possibly being TRBD2 (6 bases). Germline CDR1 reads DFQATT; CDR2 reads SNEGSKA (reference sequence). The CDR3 length is 15 residues. Trimming shortened V by 0 bases and J by 4 bases, and 14 bases separated the two germline ends. The CDR3 loop reads CSARDLRGNADTQYF. The CDR3 nucleotides are TGCAGTGCTAGAGATCTGCGCGGGAACGCAGATACGCAGTATTTT.

At least ten counts were recorded for this clonotype. The chain carries TRBV5-6 and TRBJ1-1; unclear D gene. Germline lookup yields CDR1 SGHDT and CDR2 YYEEEE. The CDR3 is 15 residues long. Trimming took 2 bases from V and 0 from J, leaving 11 bases between them. The CDR3 coding sequence is TGTGCCAGCAGCTTAAGGAGAAGGGTGAACACTGAAGCTTTCTTT. It encodes CASSLRRRVNTEAFF.

This clonotype was counted between two and nine times. CDR3 sequence: CASSQGPSYGYTF. The CDR3 nucleotides are TGCGCCAGCAGCCAGGGGCCTAGCTATGGCTACACCTTC. V gene TRBV5-1 combines with J gene TRBJ1-2; a possible D gene is TRBD1 (6 bases). Trimming removed 4 bases at V and 4 bases at J, with 11 bases between. Germline lookup yields CDR1 SGHRS and CDR2 YFSETQ. This CDR3 has 13 residues.